This TCR beta chain was captured in a study of radiotherapy plus CTLA-4 blockade in lung cancer. A word on this clone: Its target is not known.

General observations from the study: Early shifts in blood T cell clones, with interferon-beta, reportedly predicted response best. TCR clones of tumor origin grew in blood after radiotherapy plus ipilimumab.

The length of the CDR3 is 15 residues. Germline V lookup: CDR1 SGHAT, CDR2 FQNNGV. V shed 1 base and J 2 bases; nucleotides not matched to a gene: 5. The table came from immunoSEQ multiplex PCR; TCRdb's copy has only in-frame clones and leaves some out. The table records over 80,000 clones, about 80% of them present only once. Focal radiation was given together with CTLA-4 blockade (ipilimumab) to patients with chemo-refractory metastatic non-small-cell lung cancer. The rearrangement links TRBV11-2 to TRBJ2-7; 7 bases line up with TRBD1. This clonotype originated in a human donor with non-small cell lung cancer who had stable disease on radiotherapy plus ipilimumab. The sequences come from peripheral blood, collected from a patient treated with radiotherapy plus ipilimumab. CDR3 nucleotide sequence: TGTGCCAGCAGCTTAGTAGGACAGGACCCCTACGAGCAGTACTTC. Translated, it gives CASSLVGQDPYEQYF.